The present T cell receptor (beta chain) was sequenced within a study of T cells in narcolepsy. Using immunoSEQ multiplex PCR, the repertoire was profiled, and TCRdb retains in-frame clones only, with some absent. Altogether 25,000 or so clones are present, over 75% being singletons, with the ten largest covering about 9.4%. This CDR3 comprises 16 residues. Germline CDR1 LNHDA, CDR2 SQIVND (reference sequence). V was pared by 6 bases and J by 0 bases, with 14 bases between. As for this clone: The antigen is undetermined.

Overall study findings and caveats: Autoreactive clonotypes reportedly recurred in blood of same and different patients, not controls. Same-patient CSF and blood CD4+ T cell clonotypes included HCRT-specific and TRIB2-specific autoreactive ones. Autoreactive clone sequences were missing from some blood memory CD4+ repertoires.

This clonotype originated in a human donor in good health. The chain is built from TRBV19 and TRBJ2-2; D may be TRBD1 (6 bases). Sequenced material: memory (CD45RA-) CD4+ T cells from blood. The CDR3 reads CASSYGTPPNTGELFF. CDR3 bases: TGTGCCAGTAGCTATGGGACACCTCCGAACACCGGGGAGCTGTTTTTT.